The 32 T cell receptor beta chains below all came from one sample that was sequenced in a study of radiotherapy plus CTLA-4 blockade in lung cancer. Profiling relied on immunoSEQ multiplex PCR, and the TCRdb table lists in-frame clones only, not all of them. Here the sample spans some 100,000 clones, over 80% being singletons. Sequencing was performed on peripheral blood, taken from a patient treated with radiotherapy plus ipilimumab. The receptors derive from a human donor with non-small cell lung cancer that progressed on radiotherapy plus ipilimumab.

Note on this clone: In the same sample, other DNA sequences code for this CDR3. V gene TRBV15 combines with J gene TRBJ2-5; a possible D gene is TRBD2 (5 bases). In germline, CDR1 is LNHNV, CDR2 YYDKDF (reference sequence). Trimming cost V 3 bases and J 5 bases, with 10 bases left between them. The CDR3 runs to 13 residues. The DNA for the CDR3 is TGTGCCACCAGCAGGGGAGTTCAGGAGACCCAGTACTTC. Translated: CATSRGVQETQYF.

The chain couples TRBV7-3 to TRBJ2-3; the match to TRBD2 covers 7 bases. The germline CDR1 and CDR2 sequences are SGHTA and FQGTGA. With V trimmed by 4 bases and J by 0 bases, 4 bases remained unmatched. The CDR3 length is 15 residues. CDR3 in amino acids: CASSSSSGSTDTQYF. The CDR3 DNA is TGTGCCAGCAGCTCTTCTAGCGGAAGCACAGATACGCAGTATTTT.

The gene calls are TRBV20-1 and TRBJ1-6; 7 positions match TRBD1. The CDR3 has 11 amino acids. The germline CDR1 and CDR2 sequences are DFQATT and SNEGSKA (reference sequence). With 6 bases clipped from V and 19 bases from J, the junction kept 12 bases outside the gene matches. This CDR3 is CSAKQGQPAHF. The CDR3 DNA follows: TGCAGTGCCAAACAGGGGCAGCCCGCGCACTTT.

CDR3 in DNA: TGTGCCAGCAGCTTGGGTTACCTCGGGGGAAACCAAGAGACCCAGTACTTC. Its translation is CASSLGYLGGNQETQYF. The rearrangement uses TRBV11-2 and TRBJ2-5; D is perhaps TRBD2 (6 bases). Deletions cut 3 bases from V and 0 bases from J, with 17 bases between. The CDR3 sequence is 17 residues long. CDR1 and CDR2 (germline): SGHAT, FQNNGV.

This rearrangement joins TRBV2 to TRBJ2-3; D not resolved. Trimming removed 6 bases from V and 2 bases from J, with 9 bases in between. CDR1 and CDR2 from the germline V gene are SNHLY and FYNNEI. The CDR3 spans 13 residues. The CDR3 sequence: CASRRIVTDTQYF. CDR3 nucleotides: TGTGCCAGCAGAAGGATTGTCACAGATACGCAGTATTTT.

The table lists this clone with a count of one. This chain's CDR3 is CASSLAGNTGFRFF. CDR3 nucleotides: TGTGCCAGCAGCTTAGCGGGGAATACGGGTTTTCGGTTCTTC. The rearrangement joins TRBV7-9 to TRBJ2-1, with D unclear. V dropped 0 bases and J dropped 15 bases, with 18 bases sitting between them. Germline CDR1 is SEHNR and CDR2 is FQNEAQ (reference sequence). The CDR3 contains 14 residues.

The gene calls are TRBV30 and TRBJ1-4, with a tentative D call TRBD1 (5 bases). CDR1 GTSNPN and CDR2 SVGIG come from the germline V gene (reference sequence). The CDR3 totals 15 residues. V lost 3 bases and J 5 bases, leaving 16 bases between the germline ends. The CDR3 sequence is CAWRSPGRENEKLFF. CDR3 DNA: TGTGCCTGGAGGTCCCCGGGACGAGAAAATGAAAAACTGTTTTTT.

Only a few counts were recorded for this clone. The CDR3 loop reads CASRRTLADGYTF. CDR3 in DNA: TGTGCCAGCAGGAGGACTCTCGCGGATGGCTACACCTTC. The chain recombines TRBV2 with TRBJ1-2; D is uncertain. The V end lost 6 bases, the J end lost 6 bases, and 14 bases lay between the germline ends. The CDR3 runs to 13 residues. Germline assignment: CDR1 SNHLY and CDR2 FYNNEI.

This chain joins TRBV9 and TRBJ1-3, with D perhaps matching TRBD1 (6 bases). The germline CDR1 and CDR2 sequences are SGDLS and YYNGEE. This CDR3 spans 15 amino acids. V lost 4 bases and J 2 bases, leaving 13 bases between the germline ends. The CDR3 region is CASSRMTGAGNTIYF. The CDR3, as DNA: TGTGCCAGCAGCCGCATGACAGGAGCTGGAAACACCATATATTTT.

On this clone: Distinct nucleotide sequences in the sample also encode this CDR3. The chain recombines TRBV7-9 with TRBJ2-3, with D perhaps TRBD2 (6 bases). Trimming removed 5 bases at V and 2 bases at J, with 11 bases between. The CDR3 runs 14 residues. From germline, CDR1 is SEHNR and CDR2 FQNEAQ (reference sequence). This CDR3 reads CASSLSGSTDTQYF. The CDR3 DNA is TGTGCCAGCAGCCTTAGCGGATCCACAGATACGCAGTATTTT.

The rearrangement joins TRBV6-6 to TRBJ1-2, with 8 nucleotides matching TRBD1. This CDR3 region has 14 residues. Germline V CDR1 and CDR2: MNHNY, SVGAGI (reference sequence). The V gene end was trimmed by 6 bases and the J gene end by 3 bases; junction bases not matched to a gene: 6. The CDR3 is CASRLDRVDYGYTF. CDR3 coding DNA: TGTGCCAGCAGATTGGACAGGGTCGACTATGGCTACACCTTC.

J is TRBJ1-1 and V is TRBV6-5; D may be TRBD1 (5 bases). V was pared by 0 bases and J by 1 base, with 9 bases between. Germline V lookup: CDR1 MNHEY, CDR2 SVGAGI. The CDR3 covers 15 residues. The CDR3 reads CASSYSITGNTEAFF. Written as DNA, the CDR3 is TGTGCCAGCAGTTACTCGATTACAGGGAACACTGAAGCTTTCTTT.

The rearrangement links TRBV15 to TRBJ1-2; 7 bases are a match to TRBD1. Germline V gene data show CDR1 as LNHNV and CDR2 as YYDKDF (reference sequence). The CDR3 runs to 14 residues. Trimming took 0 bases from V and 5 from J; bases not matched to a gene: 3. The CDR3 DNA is TGTGCCACCAGCAGAGAATCAGGGGGGTATGGCTACACCTTC. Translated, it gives CATSRESGGYGYTF.

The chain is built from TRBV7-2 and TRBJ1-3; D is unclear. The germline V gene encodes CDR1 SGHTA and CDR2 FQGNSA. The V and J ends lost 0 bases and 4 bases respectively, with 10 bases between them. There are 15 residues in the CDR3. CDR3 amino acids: CASSLAPVGGNTIYF. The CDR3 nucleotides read TGTGCCAGCAGCTTAGCTCCTGTTGGAGGAAACACCATATATTTT.

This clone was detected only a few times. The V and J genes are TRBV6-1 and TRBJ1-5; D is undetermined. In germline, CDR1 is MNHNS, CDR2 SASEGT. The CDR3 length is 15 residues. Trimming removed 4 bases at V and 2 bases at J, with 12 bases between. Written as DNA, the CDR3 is TGTGCCAGCAGTGTTGTGGGTTTGGGCAATCAGCCCCAGCATTTT. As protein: CASSVVGLGNQPQHF.

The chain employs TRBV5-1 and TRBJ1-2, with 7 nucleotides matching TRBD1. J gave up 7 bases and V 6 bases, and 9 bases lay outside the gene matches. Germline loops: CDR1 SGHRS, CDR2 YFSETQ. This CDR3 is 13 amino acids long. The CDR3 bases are TGCGCCAGCAATTGGGGGACAGCTCTTGGCTACACCTTC. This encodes CASNWGTALGYTF.

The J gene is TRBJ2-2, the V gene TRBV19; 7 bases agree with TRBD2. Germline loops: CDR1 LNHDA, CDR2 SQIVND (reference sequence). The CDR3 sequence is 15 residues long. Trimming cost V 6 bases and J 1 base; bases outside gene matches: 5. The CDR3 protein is CASRVAGKNTGELFF. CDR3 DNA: TGTGCCAGTAGGGTAGCGGGCAAGAACACCGGGGAGCTGTTTTTT. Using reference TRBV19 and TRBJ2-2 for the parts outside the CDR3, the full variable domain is DGGITQSPKYLFRKEGQNVTLSCEQNLNHDAMYWYRQDPGQGLRLIYYSQIVNDFQKGDIAEGYSVSREKKESFPLTVTSAQKNPTAFYLCASRVAGKNTGELFFGEGSRLTVL.

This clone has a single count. In DNA form, the CDR3 reads TGTGCCTGGAGTATAAAGCGGGGGATTATCACCGGGGAGCTGTTTTTT. Encoded protein: CAWSIKRGIITGELFF. This chain connects TRBV30 to TRBJ2-2; TRBD2 aligns across 8 bases. The CDR3 is 16 residues long. With 2 bases clipped from V and 4 bases from J, the junction kept 9 bases outside the gene matches. Germline V gives CDR1 GTSNPN, CDR2 SVGIG (reference sequence).

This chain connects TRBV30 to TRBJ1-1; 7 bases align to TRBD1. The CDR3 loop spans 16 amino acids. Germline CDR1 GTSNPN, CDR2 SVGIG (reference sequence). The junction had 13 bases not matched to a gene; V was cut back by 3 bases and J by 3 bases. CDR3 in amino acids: CAWRETGESGDTEAFF. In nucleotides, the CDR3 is TGTGCCTGGAGAGAAACAGGGGAATCAGGGGACACTGAAGCTTTCTTT.

CDR3 residues: CSVGPNSGNTIYF. The CDR3 DNA is TGCAGCGTGGGACCGAACTCTGGAAACACCATATATTTT. The J gene is TRBJ1-3, the V gene TRBV29-1, with a possible D match to TRBD1 (5 bases). The length of the CDR3 is 13 residues. Trimming left V 6 bases short and J 0 bases short, with 9 bases between. Per the germline V gene, CDR1 is SQVTM and CDR2 is ANQGSEA.

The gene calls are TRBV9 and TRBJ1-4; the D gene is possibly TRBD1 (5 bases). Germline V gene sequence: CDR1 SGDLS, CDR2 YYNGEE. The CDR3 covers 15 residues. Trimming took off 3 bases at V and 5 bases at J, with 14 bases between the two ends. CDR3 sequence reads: CASSGRGTENEKLFF. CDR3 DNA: TGTGCCAGCAGCGGCCGGGGGACCGAGAATGAAAAACTGTTTTTT.

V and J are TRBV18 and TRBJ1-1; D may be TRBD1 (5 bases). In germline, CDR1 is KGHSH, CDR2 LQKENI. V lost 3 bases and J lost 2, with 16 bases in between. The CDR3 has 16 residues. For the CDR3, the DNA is TGTGCCAGCTCACCTGCCGTGGGGGGGATAAACACTGAAGCTTTCTTT. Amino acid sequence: CASSPAVGGINTEAFF.

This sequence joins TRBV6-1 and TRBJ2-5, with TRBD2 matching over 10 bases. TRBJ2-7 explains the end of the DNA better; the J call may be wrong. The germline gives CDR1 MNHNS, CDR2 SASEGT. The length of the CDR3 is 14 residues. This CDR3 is CASSALAGETEQYF. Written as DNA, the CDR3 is TGTGCCAGCAGTGCTCTAGCGGGAGAGACCGAGCAGTACTTC.

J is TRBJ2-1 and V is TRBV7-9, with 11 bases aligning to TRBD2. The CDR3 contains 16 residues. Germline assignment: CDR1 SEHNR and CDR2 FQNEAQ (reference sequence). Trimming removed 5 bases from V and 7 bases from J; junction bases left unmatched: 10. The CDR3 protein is CASSPRGTSGVNEQFF. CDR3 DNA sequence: TGTGCCAGCAGCCCACGAGGGACTAGCGGAGTAAATGAGCAGTTCTTC. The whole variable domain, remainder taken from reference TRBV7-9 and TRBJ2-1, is DTGVSQNPRHKITKRGQNVTFRCDPISEHNRLYWYRQTLGQGPEFLTYFQNEAQLEKSRLLSDRFSAERPKGSFSTLEIQRTEQGDSAMYLCASSPRGTSGVNEQFFGPGTRLTVL.

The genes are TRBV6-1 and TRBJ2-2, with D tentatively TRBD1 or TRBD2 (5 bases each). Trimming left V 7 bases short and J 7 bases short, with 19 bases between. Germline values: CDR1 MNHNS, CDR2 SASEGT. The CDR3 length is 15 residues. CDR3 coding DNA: TGTGCCAGCACCGGGGAAGTGGGGCACAGCGGGGAGCTGTTTTTT. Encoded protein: CASTGEVGHSGELFF.

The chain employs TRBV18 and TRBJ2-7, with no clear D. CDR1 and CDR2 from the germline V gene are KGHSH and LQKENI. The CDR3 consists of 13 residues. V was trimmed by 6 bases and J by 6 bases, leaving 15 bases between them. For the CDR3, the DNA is TGTGCCAGCTCCCGGCATCAAGGTGGCGAGCAGTACTTC. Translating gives CASSRHQGGEQYF.

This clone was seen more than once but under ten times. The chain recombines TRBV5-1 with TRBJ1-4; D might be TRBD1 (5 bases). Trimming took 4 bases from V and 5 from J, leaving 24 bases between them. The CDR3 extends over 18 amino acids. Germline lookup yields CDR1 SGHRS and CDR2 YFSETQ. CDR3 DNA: TGCGCCAGCAGCCCCCAGGGCAGGGTGATTGGGGAAAATGAAAAACTGTTTTTT. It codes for CASSPQGRVIGENEKLFF.

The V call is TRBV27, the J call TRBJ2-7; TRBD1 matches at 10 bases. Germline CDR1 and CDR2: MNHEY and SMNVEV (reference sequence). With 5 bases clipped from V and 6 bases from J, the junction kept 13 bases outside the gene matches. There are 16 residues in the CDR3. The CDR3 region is CASSRRQGAILSEQYF. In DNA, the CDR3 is TGTGCCAGCAGTAGAAGACAGGGGGCAATCCTCAGCGAGCAGTACTTC.

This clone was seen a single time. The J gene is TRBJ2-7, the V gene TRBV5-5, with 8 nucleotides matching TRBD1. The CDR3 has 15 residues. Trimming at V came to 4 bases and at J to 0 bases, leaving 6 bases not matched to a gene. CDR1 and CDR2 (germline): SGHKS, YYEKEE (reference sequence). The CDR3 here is CASSRTGLSSYEQYF. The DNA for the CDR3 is TGTGCCAGCAGCCGGACAGGGCTTAGCTCCTACGAGCAGTACTTC.

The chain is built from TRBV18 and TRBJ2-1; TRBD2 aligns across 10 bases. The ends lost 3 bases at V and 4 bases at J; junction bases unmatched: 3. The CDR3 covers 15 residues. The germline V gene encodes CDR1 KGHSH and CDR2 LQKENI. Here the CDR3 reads CASSPPLAGYNEQFF. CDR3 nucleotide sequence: TGTGCCAGCTCACCGCCACTAGCGGGATACAATGAGCAGTTCTTC.

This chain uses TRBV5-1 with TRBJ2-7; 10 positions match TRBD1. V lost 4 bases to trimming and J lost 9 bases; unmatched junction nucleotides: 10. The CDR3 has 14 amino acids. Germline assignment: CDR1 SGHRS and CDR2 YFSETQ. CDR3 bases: TGCGCCAGCAGCGGAGGAGGGACAGGGGTTGGGCAGTACTTC. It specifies CASSGGGTGVGQYF. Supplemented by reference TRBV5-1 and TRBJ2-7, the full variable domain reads KAGVTQTPRYLIKTRGQQVTLSCSPISGHRSVSWYQQTPGQGLQFLFEYFSETQRNKGNFPGRFSGRQFSNSRSEMNVSTLELGDSALYLCASSGGGTGVGQYFGPGTRLTVT.

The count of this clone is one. The CDR3 protein is CASSARSGGAYNEQFF. The CDR3 bases are TGTGCCAGCAGCGCCCGGTCCGGGGGGGCCTACAATGAGCAGTTCTTC. The V call is TRBV2, the J call TRBJ2-1, with TRBD2 matching over 8 bases. V lost 6 bases and J lost 2; bases outside the gene matches: 9. The CDR3 spans 16 residues. Germline lookup yields CDR1 SNHLY and CDR2 FYNNEI.